The 8 T cell receptor beta chains below all came from one sample that was sequenced in a study of cytomegalovirus exposure and HLA in healthy donors. The PCR made use of 60 Vbeta and 13 Jbeta primers. Method: immunoSEQ multiplex PCR; TCRdb's copy keeps in-frame clones and lacks some. The sample lists fewer than 200,000 clones, 87% occurring once. The sample was PBMCs. The receptors were gathered from a woman aged 30 to 39 in good health and CMV-seronegative.

The chain uses TRBV21-1 and TRBJ1-5; TRBD1 was called by the table and not checked on the DNA. TRBV21-1 counts as a pseudogene. CDR3 size: 15 residues. CDR3 sequence (DNA): TGTGCCAGCAGCAATGGTACAGGGCGCAATCAGCCCCAGCATTTT. This codes for CASSNGTGRNQPQHF.

This clone was seen more than once but under ten times. The chain carries TRBV5-1 and TRBJ2-3, with 7 positions matching TRBD2. Germline CDR1 is SGHRS and CDR2 is YFSETQ. The CDR3 length is 17 residues. With 4 bases clipped from V and 6 bases from J, the junction kept 17 bases outside the gene matches. The CDR3 bases are TGCGCCAGCAGCCCTAGAAGCGGACTAGTCAGTGGCGATACGCAGTATTTT. Protein: CASSPRSGLVSGDTQYF.

The sample holds one count of this clone. This chain links TRBV5-6 with TRBJ1-5; 8 nucleotides align to TRBD1. Germline CDR1 is SGHDT and CDR2 is YYEEEE. The CDR3 covers 17 residues. Losses at the gene ends were 4 bases for V and 4 bases for J; bases not matched to a gene: 13. CDR3 region: CASSTLDRVNPNQPQHF. DNA of the CDR3: TGTGCCAGCAGCACATTGGACAGGGTAAATCCGAATCAGCCCCAGCATTTT.

The gene calls are TRBV2 and TRBJ2-1; 8 nucleotides line up with TRBD2. CDR1 SNHLY and CDR2 FYNNEI come from the germline V gene. The CDR3 sequence is 14 residues long. Unmatched junction bases numbered 1, after V lost 1 base and J lost 5 bases. The CDR3 here is CASSEVAGHNEQFF. For the CDR3, the DNA is TGTGCCAGCAGTGAAGTAGCGGGGCACAATGAGCAGTTCTTC.

Worth noting for this clone: One end of the junction fails to match germline, which may point to a read error. Other DNA sequences from this sample encode an identical CDR3 as well. V usage is TRBV2 and J usage is TRBJ2-7; tentatively, D is TRBD1 (5 bases). The germline CDR1 and CDR2 sequences are SNHLY and FYNNEI. There are 15 residues in the CDR3. The CDR3 DNA is TGTGCCAGCAGCGAAGACCTATTCCAGGGCGTCGAGCAGTACTTC. Translation: CASSEDLFQGVEQYF.

The chain links TRBV27 to TRBJ2-7; D may be TRBD1 (5 bases). V was trimmed by 3 bases and J by 1 base, leaving 13 bases between them. CDR1 and CDR2 from the germline V gene are MNHEY and SMNVEV (reference sequence). The CDR3 length is 15 residues. The CDR3 DNA reads TGTGCCAGCAGTTTCTCCTGGACACCATCCTACGAGCAGTACTTC. Its translation is CASSFSWTPSYEQYF.

The chain couples TRBV5-1 to TRBJ1-1; D remains unclear. This CDR3 has 13 amino acids. Trimming shortened V by 3 bases and J by 7 bases, and 13 bases separated the two germline ends. CDR1 SGHRS and CDR2 YFSETQ come from the germline V gene. The CDR3, as DNA: TGCGCCAGCAGCTCGGGTGTTCGGATTGAAGCTTTCTTT. Its protein is CASSSGVRIEAFF.

The chain links TRBV29-1 to TRBJ2-1, with 9 bases lining up with TRBD2. The germline CDR1 and CDR2 sequences are SQVTM and ANQGSEA. Trimming took 5 bases from V and 8 from J; bases not matched to a gene: 7. There are 13 residues in the CDR3. The CDR3: CSVNSGGGDEQFF. The CDR3 DNA sequence: TGCAGCGTTAATAGCGGGGGCGGCGATGAGCAGTTCTTC.